A single sample gave rise to the 32 T cell receptor beta chains below, sequenced in a study of CD8 T cells in Susac syndrome. With random hexamers, roughly 0.5 to 1 ug RNA was reverse transcribed. TCRdb itself ran the immunoSEQ multiplex PCR reads through MiXCR, one entry per CDR3 protein. The table lists 250,000 or so distinct CDR3 sequences, 93% of them singletons, with less than 0.075% in the top ten. Sample: CD4+ T cells from PBMCs. All receptors derive from a human donor with multiple sclerosis.

The chain carries TRBV25-1 and TRBJ1-5; D remains unclear. The CDR3 contains 14 residues. Germline CDR1 MGHDK, CDR2 SYGVNS. Trimming pared 2 bases from V and 5 bases from J, leaving 10 bases between. CDR3 DNA: TGTGCCAGCAGTGAAGTACAGCGGGATCAGCCCCAGCATTTT. Its protein is CASSEVQRDQPQHF.

This chain links TRBV12-3 or TRBV12-4 with TRBJ1-1, with a possible D match to TRBD1 (6 bases). The CDR3 is 16 amino acids. Trimming stripped 5 bases from V and 4 bases from J, with 20 bases between. CDR3 in DNA: TGTGCCAGCAGTCCCGGGTTGACAGGAGCTGGCACTGAAGCTTTCTTT. It specifies CASSPGLTGAGTEAFF.

V usage is TRBV20-1 and J usage is TRBJ2-7; the D gene is possibly TRBD1 (5 bases). CDR3 size: 15 residues. Germline lookup yields CDR1 DFQATT and CDR2 SNEGSKA (reference sequence). V was shortened by 0 bases and J by 0 bases, with 12 bases between the two germline ends. The CDR3 is CSARDRGRASYEQYF. The CDR3 DNA follows: TGCAGTGCTAGAGATCGTGGCAGGGCCTCCTACGAGCAGTACTTC.

This clonotype was found a few times. The chain combines TRBV3-1 with TRBJ1-1; D perhaps matches TRBD1 (6 bases). The germline V gene has CDR1 LGHDT and CDR2 YNNKEL (reference sequence). Trimming stripped 3 bases from V and 1 base from J, with 6 bases between. This CDR3 region has 13 residues. The CDR3 DNA is TGTGCCAGCAGCCAGGGACAGAACACTGAAGCTTTCTTT. This gives the protein CASSQGQNTEAFF.

The V and J genes are TRBV30 and TRBJ1-1; D is undetermined. Germline assignment: CDR1 GTSNPN and CDR2 SVGIG (reference sequence). V was cut by 0 bases and J by 1 base, with 12 bases left in between. The CDR3 spans 15 residues. Here the CDR3 reads CAWSVTSLRNTEAFF. The CDR3 DNA reads TGTGCCTGGAGTGTAACAAGCCTTCGGAACACTGAAGCTTTCTTT. The full variable domain, its missing parts supplied by reference TRBV30 and TRBJ1-1, is SQTIHQWPATLVQPVGSPLSLECTVEGTSNPNLYWYRQAAGRGLQLLFYSVGIGQISSEVPQNLSASRPQDRQFILSSKKLLLSDSGFYLCAWSVTSLRNTEAFFGQGTRLTVV.

This sequence joins TRBV7-9 and TRBJ2-5; D unclear. The germline gives CDR1 SEHNR, CDR2 FQNEAQ (reference sequence). This CDR3 comprises 16 residues. The germline V and J ends were trimmed by 1 base and 2 bases, with 14 bases remaining between them. The CDR3 reads CASSLGPLFTQETQYF. CDR3 nucleotides: TGTGCCAGCAGCTTAGGCCCCTTGTTCACGCAAGAGACCCAGTACTTC. Together with reference TRBV7-9 and TRBJ2-5, the CDR3 gives the full variable domain: DTGVSQNPRHKITKRGQNVTFRCDPISEHNRLYWYRQTLGQGPEFLTYFQNEAQLEKSRLLSDRFSAERPKGSFSTLEIQRTEQGDSAMYLCASSLGPLFTQETQYFGPGTRLLVL.

This clonotype appeared a single time. J is TRBJ2-2 and V is TRBV30; 8 positions agree with TRBD1. V shed 5 bases and J 5 bases; nucleotides not matched to a gene: 4. Per the germline V gene, CDR1 is GTSNPN and CDR2 is SVGIG (reference sequence). The CDR3 contains 13 residues. CDR3 residues: CAWETGETGELFF. The CDR3 DNA is TGTGCCTGGGAGACAGGGGAGACCGGGGAGCTGTTTTTT. Full variable domain (missing parts from reference TRBV30 and TRBJ2-2): SQTIHQWPATLVQPVGSPLSLECTVEGTSNPNLYWYRQAAGRGLQLLFYSVGIGQISSEVPQNLSASRPQDRQFILSSKKLLLSDSGFYLCAWETGETGELFFGEGSRLTVL.

The chain couples TRBV15 to TRBJ2-5, with TRBD2 as a possible D gene (6 bases). Trimming took off 5 bases at V and 5 bases at J, with 15 bases between the two ends. The length of the CDR3 is 14 residues. Germline V CDR1 and CDR2: LNHNV, YYDKDF (reference sequence). DNA for the CDR3: TGTGCCACCAGCGCCCGACTAGTTTCGGAGACCCAGTACTTC. Protein: CATSARLVSETQYF.

This chain's CDR3 is CSAREDRGINQPQHF. As DNA, the CDR3 is TGCAGTGCTAGAGAGGACAGGGGGATCAATCAGCCCCAGCATTTT. J is TRBJ1-5 and V is TRBV20-1; 10 nucleotides align to TRBD1. With V trimmed by 0 bases and J by 3 bases, 2 bases remained unmatched. The CDR3 consists of 15 residues. Germline V lookup: CDR1 DFQATT, CDR2 SNEGSKA (reference sequence).

The chain combines TRBV7-3 with TRBJ1-4; D is undetermined. Germline CDR1 SGHTA, CDR2 FQGTGA. The CDR3 extends over 15 amino acids. The V end was cut by 1 base, the J end by 8 bases, with 14 bases between. The CDR3, as DNA: TGTGCCAGCAGCTTAAATCGGCCGAGTGGAGAAAAACTGTTTTTT. It translates to CASSLNRPSGEKLFF.

This rearrangement joins TRBV11-2 to TRBJ2-5; D possibly matches TRBD1 or TRBD2 (5 bases each). Germline V lookup: CDR1 SGHAT, CDR2 FQNNGV. The CDR3 has 17 amino acids. V was trimmed by 5 bases and J by 1 base, leaving 20 bases between them. The CDR3 loop reads CASSLRWGRRTQETQYF. The CDR3 DNA reads as TGTGCCAGCAGCCTCCGCTGGGGGAGAAGAACCCAAGAGACCCAGTACTTC. The full variable domain, in which reference TRBV11-2 and TRBJ2-5 provide the parts outside the CDR3, is EAGVAQSPRYKIIEKRQSVAFWCNPISGHATLYWYQQILGQGPKLLIQFQNNGVVDDSQLPKDRFSAERLKGVDSTLKIQPAKLEDSAVYLCASSLRWGRRTQETQYFGPGTRLLVL.

The gene calls are TRBV5-1 and TRBJ2-7; weak D call: TRBD1 (8 bases). The V and J ends lost 3 bases and 6 bases respectively, with 13 bases between them. CDR1 SGHRS and CDR2 YFSETQ come from the germline V gene. This CDR3 has 13 residues. The CDR3 is CASSWTGRGEQYV. For the CDR3, the DNA is TGCGCCAGCAGCTGGACAGGGAGGGGCGAGCAGTACGTC.

CDR3 nucleotide sequence: TGCAGTGCTAGGTTACCGCGGGACAGTTTTAATTCACCCCTCCACTTT. It encodes CSARLPRDSFNSPLHF. The rearrangement uses TRBV20-1 and TRBJ1-6; TRBD1 matches 7 bases. The J segment lost 6 bases and the V segment lost 3 bases, leaving 11 bases of the junction unmatched. The CDR3 spans 16 residues. Germline-derived CDR1 and CDR2 are DFQATT and SNEGSKA (reference sequence).

The J gene is TRBJ2-5, the V gene TRBV2, with D perhaps matching TRBD1 (7 bases). There are 16 residues in the CDR3. With 6 bases removed from V and 3 bases from J, the gap between germline ends came to 20 bases. CDR1 is SNHLY, CDR2 FYNNEI, per germline. CDR3 DNA: TGTGCCAGCAGGATGTCGACAGGGAGGAGTAAAGAGACCCAGTACTTC. Protein: CASRMSTGRSKETQYF.

The rearrangement links TRBV6-5 to TRBJ2-3; 11 bases match TRBD1. With 2 bases clipped from V and 7 bases from J, the junction kept 5 bases outside the gene matches. The CDR3 contains 15 residues. The germline V gene has CDR1 MNHEY and CDR2 SVGAGI. The CDR3 is CASSYEGQGANTQYF. The CDR3 bases are TGTGCCAGCAGTTACGAAGGACAGGGGGCGAATACGCAGTATTTT.

The chain uses TRBV20-1 and TRBJ2-3; 10 bases line up with TRBD2. Per germline, CDR1 DFQATT and CDR2 SNEGSKA (reference sequence). The CDR3 runs to 15 residues. V shed 8 bases and J 6 bases; nucleotides not matched to a gene: 14. Here the CDR3 reads CSSPRIAGGMDTQYF. As DNA, the CDR3 is TGCAGTTCCCCTCGGATAGCGGGGGGAATGGATACGCAGTATTTT.

V and J are TRBV19 and TRBJ1-2; 11 nucleotides line up with TRBD1. This CDR3 has 14 amino acids. Germline CDR1 LNHDA, CDR2 SQIVND (reference sequence). J gave up 10 bases and V 7 bases, and 11 bases lay outside the gene matches. For the CDR3, the DNA is TGTGCCAGTAAACCGCCCCGGGACAGGGGGGACTACACCTTC. Its protein is CASKPPRDRGDYTF.

The V and J genes are TRBV30 and TRBJ2-7; 12 bases map to TRBD1. CDR1 is GTSNPN and CDR2 is SVGIG in the germline V gene (reference sequence). The J segment lost 4 bases and the V segment lost 5 bases, leaving 6 bases of the junction unmatched. The CDR3 extends over 14 amino acids. In DNA, the CDR3 is TGTGCCTGGCATGGGACAGGGGGCTCGTACGAGCAGTACTTC. Its translation: CAWHGTGGSYEQYF. Using reference TRBV30 and TRBJ2-7 for the parts outside the CDR3, the full variable domain is SQTIHQWPATLVQPVGSPLSLECTVEGTSNPNLYWYRQAAGRGLQLLFYSVGIGQISSEVPQNLSASRPQDRQFILSSKKLLLSDSGFYLCAWHGTGGSYEQYFGPGTRLTVT.

The chain links TRBV6-1 to TRBJ2-7; 7 bases match TRBD1. Trimming at V came to 6 bases and at J to 1 base, leaving 15 bases not matched to a gene. Per germline, CDR1 MNHNS and CDR2 SASEGT. CDR3 size: 17 residues. The CDR3 coding sequence is TGTGCCAGCAGCCATCGGCAGGTTTCCAGGGGGTCCTACGAGCAGTACTTC. It yields the protein CASSHRQVSRGSYEQYF.

The gene calls are TRBV5-1 and TRBJ2-7, with D perhaps matching TRBD2 (6 bases). From germline, CDR1 is SGHRS and CDR2 YFSETQ. Trimming removed 0 bases at V and 9 bases at J, with 19 bases between. The CDR3 contains 15 residues. CDR3 amino acids: CASSLDGSGLSGQYV. The CDR3 coding sequence is TGCGCCAGCAGCTTGGATGGTAGCGGCCTGTCGGGGCAGTACGTC.

A word on this clonotype: An end of the junction does not agree with germline; a read error may underlie this. The gene calls are TRBV19 and TRBJ1-2; 8 bases are shared with TRBD1. This CDR3 is 14 amino acids long. The germline gives CDR1 LNHDA, CDR2 SQIVND (reference sequence). Written as DNA, the CDR3 is TGTGCCAGTAGTATTCTGGACAGGGAATTTCCCCAGATCTTC. Translating it yields CASSILDREFPQIF.

About this clonotype: The junction and the germline gene differ at one end; a read error may be behind it. The chain links TRBV20-1 to TRBJ2-3; either TRBD1 or TRBD2 may supply D (7 bases each). Germline assignment: CDR1 DFQATT and CDR2 SNEGSKA (reference sequence). The CDR3 contains 14 residues. This CDR3 is CSAYRGGGTDTQYF. CDR3 in DNA: TGCAGTGCTTACAGGGGCGGGGGCACGGATACGCAGTATTTT.

This clonotype was detected once. V is TRBV30 and J is TRBJ1-2; the D is unclear. The CDR3 sequence is 17 residues long. V lost 5 bases and J 2 bases, leaving 24 bases between the germline ends. Germline V CDR1 and CDR2: GTSNPN, SVGIG (reference sequence). The CDR3 nucleotides read TGTGCCTGGGGCTCCGGGCACCCCCGAGGCTGGAACTATGGCTACACCTTC. Translated, it gives CAWGSGHPRGWNYGYTF.

This clonotype was seen once. The CDR3 protein is CASSERLGEQFF. The CDR3, as DNA: TGTGCCAGCAGTGAGCGACTGGGTGAGCAGTTCTTC. V and J are TRBV25-1 and TRBJ2-1; D is ambiguous. The CDR3 covers 12 residues. Trimming took off 3 bases at V and 9 bases at J, with 9 bases between the two ends. Germline values: CDR1 MGHDK, CDR2 SYGVNS.

The chain employs TRBV12-3 or TRBV12-4 and TRBJ1-5, with D hard to call. V lost 8 bases and J 2 bases, leaving 10 bases between the germline ends. The CDR3 covers 13 residues. DNA of the CDR3: TGTGCCAGCGGTGACATAGGCAATCAGCCCCAGCATTTT. Translation gives CASGDIGNQPQHF.

The J gene is TRBJ2-7, the V gene TRBV6-1, with unresolved D. The germline CDR1 and CDR2 sequences are MNHNS and SASEGT. The V and J ends lost 2 bases and 9 bases respectively, with 11 bases between them. There are 12 residues in the CDR3. The CDR3 DNA follows: TGTGCCAGCAGTGAAAGCTGGGGATGGCAGTACGTC. It codes for CASSESWGWQYV.

This chain joins TRBV6-5 and TRBJ1-2; D remains ambiguous. The CDR3 sequence is 15 residues long. Germline CDR1 is MNHEY and CDR2 is SVGAGI. V dropped 2 bases and J dropped 2 bases, with 12 bases sitting between them. The CDR3 sequence is CASSYSGQHNYGYTF. The CDR3 DNA sequence: TGTGCCAGCAGTTACAGCGGGCAGCACAACTATGGCTACACCTTC.

This CDR3 reads CSARSGASYNEQFF. CDR3 bases: TGCAGTGCCCGGTCCGGGGCCTCCTACAATGAGCAGTTCTTC. The rearrangement links TRBV20-1 to TRBJ2-1; D may match TRBD1 or TRBD2 (5 bases each). V lost 6 bases to trimming and J lost 0 bases, with 12 bases between them. CDR3 length: 14 residues. Looked up from germline, CDR1 is DFQATT and CDR2 is SNEGSKA (reference sequence).

The chain couples TRBV12-3 or TRBV12-4 to TRBJ1-5, with D hard to call. Trimming took 3 bases from V and 11 from J, leaving 11 bases between them. This CDR3 has 12 amino acids. The CDR3 bases are TGTGCCAGCAGTTTGGACTATCATACCCAGCATTTT. This codes for CASSLDYHTQHF.

This chain uses TRBV9 with TRBJ2-5; 10 nucleotides line up with TRBD1. Germline CDR1 is SGDLS and CDR2 is YYNGEE. This CDR3 has 15 residues. V dropped 4 bases and J dropped 7; count of bases not matched to a gene: 10. The CDR3 region is CASSPSGQGDGTQYF. The DNA of the CDR3 is TGTGCCAGCAGCCCCTCAGGACAGGGGGATGGGACCCAGTACTTC.

This sequence joins TRBV25-1 and TRBJ2-1; D is ambiguous. Germline V gene data show CDR1 as MGHDK and CDR2 as SYGVNS. V was trimmed by 2 bases and J by 6 bases, leaving 17 bases between them. The CDR3 runs to 16 residues. The CDR3: CASSEGVHRFLNEQFF. For the CDR3, the DNA is TGTGCCAGCAGTGAAGGGGTACATCGTTTCCTCAATGAGCAGTTCTTC. The variable domain in full, completed from reference TRBV25-1 and TRBJ2-1, reads EADIYQTPRYLVIGTGKKITLECSQTMGHDKMYWYQQDPGMELHLIHYSYGVNSTEKGDLSSESTVSRIRTEHFPLTLESARPSHTSQYLCASSEGVHRFLNEQFFGPGTRLTVL.

The rearrangement links TRBV28 to TRBJ2-2, with a tentative D call TRBD1 (6 bases). Germline CDR1 reads MDHEN; CDR2 reads SYDVKM. The CDR3 is 17 residues long. Trimming removed 6 bases at V and 1 base at J, with 18 bases between. For the CDR3, the DNA is TGTGCCAGCAGCTTGCTCCGCATACAGGGGAACACCGGGGAGCTGTTTTTT. It is translated as CASSLLRIQGNTGELFF.